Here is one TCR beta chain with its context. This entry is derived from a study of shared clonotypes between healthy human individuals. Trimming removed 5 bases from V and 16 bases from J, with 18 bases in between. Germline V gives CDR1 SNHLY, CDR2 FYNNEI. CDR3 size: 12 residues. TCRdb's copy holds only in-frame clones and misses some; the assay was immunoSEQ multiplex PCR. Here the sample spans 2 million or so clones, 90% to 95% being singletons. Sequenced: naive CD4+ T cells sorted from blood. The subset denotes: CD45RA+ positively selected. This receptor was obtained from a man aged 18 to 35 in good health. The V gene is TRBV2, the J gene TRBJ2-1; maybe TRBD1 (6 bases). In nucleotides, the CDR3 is TGTGCCAGCAGTTTACAAGGGGGACGCGGATTCTTC. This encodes CASSLQGGRGFF.